The 22 T cell receptor beta chains given below trace back to one sample, sequenced in a study of blood T cell repertoires in COVID-19. The data were produced by immunoSEQ multiplex PCR, yet TCRdb's version contains in-frame clones alone and is incomplete. The data contain 400,000 to 500,000 clones, 86% of them seen just once; the ten biggest clones take up roughly 1.4%. What was sequenced was peripheral blood. The receptors derive from a young woman with active or convalescent COVID-19.

The chain employs TRBV19 and TRBJ1-2; perhaps TRBD1 as D (6 bases). The CDR3 has 13 residues. Trimming took off 1 base at V and 8 bases at J, with 11 bases between the two ends. Germline CDR1 reads LNHDA; CDR2 reads SQIVND (reference sequence). CDR3 DNA: TGTGCCAGTAGTATAGCAGGGGCGCGAGGCTACACCTTC. Translating gives CASSIAGARGYTF. The whole variable domain, remainder taken from reference TRBV19 and TRBJ1-2, is DGGITQSPKYLFRKEGQNVTLSCEQNLNHDAMYWYRQDPGQGLRLIYYSQIVNDFQKGDIAEGYSVSREKKESFPLTVTSAQKNPTAFYLCASSIAGARGYTFGSGTRLTVV.

V gene TRBV9 combines with J gene TRBJ1-2; D ambiguous. The CDR3 extends over 13 amino acids. Per the germline V gene, CDR1 is SGDLS and CDR2 is YYNGEE. Trimming took 4 bases from V and 8 from J, leaving 15 bases between them. The CDR3 bases are TGTGCCAGCAGCTCCCTACAATCCAGGGGCTACACCTTC. Translating gives CASSSLQSRGYTF.

The CDR3 loop is CASTSGRALGDEQFF. As DNA, the CDR3 is TGCGCCAGCACTAGCGGGAGGGCCCTCGGGGATGAGCAGTTCTTC. This rearrangement joins TRBV5-1 to TRBJ2-1, with 12 bases that match TRBD2. The CDR3 has 15 residues. The junction had 9 bases not matched to a gene; V was cut back by 6 bases and J by 8 bases. Germline CDR1 SGHRS, CDR2 YFSETQ. The whole variable domain, remainder taken from reference TRBV5-1 and TRBJ2-1, is KAGVTQTPRYLIKTRGQQVTLSCSPISGHRSVSWYQQTPGQGLQFLFEYFSETQRNKGNFPGRFSGRQFSNSRSEMNVSTLELGDSALYLCASTSGRALGDEQFFGPGTRLTVL.

This clone was observed a single time. V and J are TRBV5-4 and TRBJ1-2; TRBD1 matches 8 bases. The CDR3 sequence is 14 residues long. Germline V CDR1 and CDR2: SGHNT, YYREEE (reference sequence). V dropped 5 bases and J dropped 5; count of bases not matched to a gene: 8. The CDR3, as DNA: TGTGCCAGCAGGATGGCAGGGGGCCGGTATGGCTACACCTTC. The encoded protein is CASRMAGGRYGYTF. The complete variable domain, with remaining parts taken from reference TRBV5-4 and TRBJ1-2, reads ETGVTQSPTHLIKTRGQQVTLRCSSQSGHNTVSWYQQALGQGPQFIFQYYREEENGRGNFPPRFSGLQFPNYSSELNVNALELDDSALYLCASRMAGGRYGYTFGSGTRLTVV.

V gene TRBV5-1 combines with J gene TRBJ1-4; D unresolved. The germline V gene encodes CDR1 SGHRS and CDR2 YFSETQ. This CDR3 has 13 residues. The V gene lost 6 bases and the J gene lost 7 bases, with 13 bases spanning the gap. In DNA form, the CDR3 reads TGCGCCAGCAAGAACACACCCTCTGAAAAACTGTTTTTT. Residues: CASKNTPSEKLFF.

The chain employs TRBV5-1 and TRBJ2-3; 8 positions agree with TRBD2. V shed 6 bases and J 0 bases; nucleotides not matched to a gene: 9. The CDR3 is made up of 16 amino acids. Germline CDR1 and CDR2: SGHRS and YFSETQ. CDR3 sequence: CASNGKAGVSTDTQYF. The CDR3 bases are TGCGCCAGCAATGGTAAAGCGGGAGTGAGCACAGATACGCAGTATTTT.

The chain joins TRBV6-6 to TRBJ2-5; possible D gene TRBD1, 5 bases. V lost 6 bases, J lost 3 bases, and 8 bases lay in between. The CDR3 is made up of 12 amino acids. Looked up from germline, CDR1 is MNHNY and CDR2 is SVGAGI (reference sequence). CDR3 DNA sequence: TGTGCCAGCAGCCAGGACAAAGAGACCCAGTACTTC. This sequence encodes CASSQDKETQYF.

This chain connects TRBV29-1 to TRBJ2-2; tentative D call: TRBD1 (6 bases). This CDR3 is 14 amino acids long. V was cut by 3 bases and J by 4 bases, with 12 bases left in between. Looked up from germline, CDR1 is SQVTM and CDR2 is ANQGSEA. The CDR3 bases are TGCAGCGTTGAGCCGGGACATAGCACCGGGGAGCTGTTTTTT. Translating gives CSVEPGHSTGELFF.

V and J are TRBV30 and TRBJ2-7; 7 nucleotides match TRBD1. Germline CDR1 GTSNPN, CDR2 SVGIG (reference sequence). The CDR3 contains 14 residues. J gave up 0 bases and V 2 bases, and 4 bases lay outside the gene matches. The CDR3 bases are TGTGCCTGGAGTCTACGGGACAGCTCCTACGAGCAGTACTTC. This encodes CAWSLRDSSYEQYF. Combining the CDR3 with reference TRBV30 and TRBJ2-7 gives the whole variable domain SQTIHQWPATLVQPVGSPLSLECTVEGTSNPNLYWYRQAAGRGLQLLFYSVGIGQISSEVPQNLSASRPQDRQFILSSKKLLLSDSGFYLCAWSLRDSSYEQYFGPGTRLTVT.

The CDR3: CATSGSGSSYNEQFF. As DNA, the CDR3 is TGTGCCACCAGTGGAAGCGGCAGCTCCTACAATGAGCAGTTCTTC. The chain is built from TRBV24-1 and TRBJ2-1, with TRBD2 as a possible D gene (5 bases). Germline-derived CDR1 and CDR2 are KGHDR and SFDVKD. There are 15 residues in the CDR3. V shed 5 bases and J shed 0 bases, with 10 bases lying between them.

V usage is TRBV5-1 and J usage is TRBJ2-2; 7 bases fit TRBD1. Germline V CDR1 and CDR2: SGHRS, YFSETQ. The CDR3 sequence is 16 residues long. With V trimmed by 1 base and J by 6 bases, 9 bases remained unmatched. The CDR3 sequence: CASSLSGGDNAGELFF. The CDR3 DNA is TGCGCCAGCAGCTTGTCAGGGGGTGACAACGCCGGGGAGCTGTTTTTT. The full variable domain, in which reference TRBV5-1 and TRBJ2-2 provide the parts outside the CDR3, is KAGVTQTPRYLIKTRGQQVTLSCSPISGHRSVSWYQQTPGQGLQFLFEYFSETQRNKGNFPGRFSGRQFSNSRSEMNVSTLELGDSALYLCASSLSGGDNAGELFFGEGSRLTVL.

This clone appeared once. The chain links TRBV5-1 to TRBJ2-7; D possibly corresponds to TRBD2 (5 bases). V was cut by 0 bases and J by 3 bases, with 22 bases left in between. The CDR3 is 18 amino acids. In germline, CDR1 is SGHRS, CDR2 YFSETQ. In DNA, the CDR3 is TGCGCCAGCAGCTTGGGCCAAACAGTAGCGAGCACTCTCTACGAGCAGTACTTC. Translated, it gives CASSLGQTVASTLYEQYF.

CDR3 sequence: CASSGAGRGTDTQYF. CDR3 DNA: TGTGCCAGCAGCGGGGCGGGGCGGGGGACAGATACGCAGTATTTT. The rearrangement links TRBV5-4 to TRBJ2-3, with 7 bases fitting TRBD2. The CDR3 length is 15 residues. The germline V gene encodes CDR1 SGHNT and CDR2 YYREEE (reference sequence). Trimming at V came to 4 bases and at J to 3 bases, leaving 8 bases not matched to a gene.

The J gene is TRBJ1-1, the V gene TRBV5-6; D unresolved. Germline CDR1 and CDR2: SGHDT and YYEEEE. This CDR3 is 13 amino acids long. Trimming stripped 0 bases from V and 5 bases from J, with 8 bases between. The CDR3 here is CASSLAPTTEAFF. The CDR3 bases are TGTGCCAGCAGCTTGGCCCCGACAACTGAAGCTTTCTTT.

The chain joins TRBV7-2 to TRBJ2-1; a weak D match, TRBD2 (5 bases). Germline V CDR1 and CDR2: SGHTA, FQGNSA. CDR3 length equals 15 residues. Trimming stripped 1 base from V and 4 bases from J, with 11 bases between. As DNA, the CDR3 is TGTGCCAGCAGCTTAGACGGACTGGCTTACAATGAGCAGTTCTTC. Translated: CASSLDGLAYNEQFF.

This chain joins TRBV20-1 and TRBJ2-2, with D tentatively TRBD2 (5 bases). Germline-derived CDR1 and CDR2 are DFQATT and SNEGSKA (reference sequence). Trimming left V 3 bases short and J 0 bases short, with 11 bases between. This CDR3 spans 15 amino acids. The CDR3: CSASLGIANTGELFF. CDR3 in DNA: TGCAGTGCTAGTCTCGGGATCGCGAACACCGGGGAGCTGTTTTTT.

This clone came up a few times. The V gene is TRBV5-4, the J gene TRBJ2-7; 13 bases fit TRBD2. Germline V gives CDR1 SGHNT, CDR2 YYREEE (reference sequence). V shed 0 bases and J 9 bases; nucleotides not matched to a gene: 6. CDR3 length: 15 residues. CDR3 sequence (DNA): TGTGCCAGCAGCTTGGCGGGACTAGCGGGACTGGGGCAGTACTTC. This codes for CASSLAGLAGLGQYF.

The genes are TRBV7-6 and TRBJ2-2; the match to TRBD1 covers 7 bases. The CDR3 consists of 16 residues. The germline gives CDR1 SGHVS, CDR2 FNYEAQ. V lost 2 bases to trimming and J lost 3 bases; unmatched junction nucleotides: 6. The CDR3 DNA follows: TGTGCCAGCAGCTTAATACAGGGGATCGACACCGGGGAGCTGTTTTTT. Residues: CASSLIQGIDTGELFF.

V is TRBV29-1 and J is TRBJ1-1, with D uncertain. CDR1 and CDR2 from the germline V gene are SQVTM and ANQGSEA. Trimming cost V 7 bases and J 0 bases, with 6 bases left between them. This CDR3 is built from 11 residues. The CDR3 loop is CSATLNTEAFF. In DNA, the CDR3 is TGCAGCGCCACACTGAACACTGAAGCTTTCTTT. Looking up the rest from reference TRBV29-1 and TRBJ1-1 gives the full variable domain: SAVISQKPSRDICQRGTSLTIQCQVDSQVTMMFWYRQQPGQSLTLIATANQGSEATYESGFVIDKFPISRPNLTFSTLTVSNMSPEDSSIYLCSATLNTEAFFGQGTRLTVV.

The chain combines TRBV5-4 with TRBJ2-7; 15 bases agree with TRBD2. The CDR3 extends over 18 amino acids. Germline V gene data show CDR1 as SGHNT and CDR2 as YYREEE (reference sequence). The ends lost 2 bases at V and 6 bases at J; junction bases unmatched: 12. The CDR3 DNA reads TGTGCCAGCAGCTTACCCGGCTCGGGACTAGCGGGGGGCGGCGAGCAGTACTTC. Its protein product is CASSLPGSGLAGGGEQYF.

The rearrangement links TRBV10-3 to TRBJ2-7; D is ambiguous. CDR3 size: 13 residues. The V gene lost 4 bases and the J gene lost 3 bases, with 10 bases spanning the gap. From germline, CDR1 is ENHRY and CDR2 SYGVKD. CDR3 sequence reads: CAISVTVNYEQYF. As DNA, the CDR3 is TGTGCCATCAGTGTAACAGTCAACTACGAGCAGTACTTC.

The chain combines TRBV10-1 with TRBJ1-2; D is unresolved. With 7 bases removed from V and 2 bases from J, the gap between germline ends came to 23 bases. The germline V gene has CDR1 WNHNN and CDR2 SYGVQD (reference sequence). The CDR3 extends over 17 amino acids. CDR3 sequence (DNA): TGCGCCAGCAACCGGGTGATGTTTGACCCTAGAAACTATGGCTACACCTTC. Residues: CASNRVMFDPRNYGYTF.